This passage covers 24 T cell receptor beta chains from one sample sequenced in a study of identical twins. TCRdb re-called the 5' RACE reads through MiXCR, storing one row per CDR3 protein. The repertoire consists of 300,000 to 400,000 distinct CDR3 sequences, with 12% occurring once and the leading ten covering more than 6%. These data were also reused for a study on yellow fever vaccine responses in identical twins.

Sample: CD8+ T cells sorted from blood. These TCRs come from a woman between 18 and 29 years old in good health.

This clonotype has more than one count but fewer than ten. The chain has TRBV2 and TRBJ2-5; D ambiguous. CDR1 is SNHLY, CDR2 FYNNEI, per germline. V lost 1 base and J lost 5, with 11 bases in between. CDR3 length: 14 residues. The CDR3 here is CASSEEGYWETQYF. CDR3 nucleotide sequence: TGTGCCAGCAGTGAAGAAGGGTATTGGGAGACCCAGTACTTC.

This clonotype was seen repeatedly, ten times or more. This chain uses TRBV5-6 with TRBJ2-7; D unclear. This CDR3 spans 11 amino acids. Trimming shortened V by 0 bases and J by 5 bases, and 3 bases separated the two germline ends. The V gene's germline CDR1 is SGHDT and CDR2 YYEEEE. In DNA, the CDR3 is TGTGCCAGCAGCTTGGACCACGAGCAGTACTTC. Translating it yields CASSLDHEQYF.

This chain connects TRBV12-3 or TRBV12-4 to TRBJ2-3, with 13 bases that match TRBD2. V shed 3 bases and J 4 bases; nucleotides not matched to a gene: 1. CDR3 length: 15 residues. The CDR3 DNA is TGTGCCAGCAGTTTCACTAGCGGGAGGGCAGATACGCAGTATTTT. This codes for CASSFTSGRADTQYF.

This clonotype was seen at least ten times. The chain joins TRBV29-1 to TRBJ2-2; D gene unclear. The CDR3 has 12 residues. Germline CDR1 and CDR2: SQVTM and ANQGSEA. Trimming pared 6 bases from V and 4 bases from J, leaving 9 bases between. This CDR3 reads CSVEFGTGELFF. The CDR3 nucleotides read TGCAGCGTCGAGTTTGGCACCGGGGAGCTGTTTTTT.

The chain employs TRBV2 and TRBJ2-3; tentatively, D is TRBD2 (6 bases). CDR3 size: 13 residues. Trimming stripped 3 bases from V and 6 bases from J, with 10 bases between. Germline V gene data show CDR1 as SNHLY and CDR2 as FYNNEI. CDR3 in amino acids: CASSEGGRDTQYF. The CDR3, as DNA: TGTGCCAGCAGTGAGGGAGGACGGGATACGCAGTATTTT.

This clonotype was detected a few times. The chain has TRBV4-1 and TRBJ1-1; unclear D gene. The ends were cut back, 1 base at V and 1 base at J, with 7 bases in the middle. Germline lookup yields CDR1 MGHRA and CDR2 YSYEKL. The CDR3 is 14 residues long. The CDR3 bases are TGCGCCAGCAGCCAAGTTTGGGGGAACACTGAAGCTTTCTTT. Protein sequence: CASSQVWGNTEAFF.

This clonotype has a count of ten or more. This chain uses TRBV29-1 with TRBJ2-2; 8 nucleotides align to TRBD1. CDR1 SQVTM and CDR2 ANQGSEA come from the germline V gene. V trimming: 6 bases; J trimming: 1 base; junction bases outside the gene matches: 1. The CDR3 is made up of 13 amino acids. The CDR3 reads CSVTGVNTGELFF. CDR3 in DNA: TGCAGCGTGACAGGGGTGAACACCGGGGAGCTGTTTTTT.

The CDR3, as DNA: TGCAGTGCTAGGTATCTAGCGGGAAAGACCAAGACCTACAATGAGCAGTTCTTC. As protein: CSARYLAGKTKTYNEQFF. V gene TRBV20-1 combines with J gene TRBJ2-1; TRBD2 matches 9 bases. Per germline, CDR1 DFQATT and CDR2 SNEGSKA (reference sequence). This CDR3 is built from 18 residues. The ends lost 3 bases at V and 2 bases at J; junction bases unmatched: 14.

The J gene is TRBJ2-7, the V gene TRBV7-3; D uncertain. Germline V lookup: CDR1 SGHTA, CDR2 FQGTGA. The CDR3 consists of 13 residues. Trimming removed 5 bases from V and 4 bases from J, with 12 bases in between. Here the CDR3 DNA reads TGTGCCAGCAGCGCCGGGTTTCCTTACGAGCAGTACTTC. Protein product: CASSAGFPYEQYF.

There are a few counts of this clonotype. CDR3 bases: TGTGCCAGCAGTGAAGTGGGGCTTTACGAGCAGTACGTC. This gives the protein CASSEVGLYEQYV. The chain couples TRBV6-1 to TRBJ2-7; tentatively, D is TRBD1 (5 bases). Germline loops: CDR1 MNHNS, CDR2 SASEGT. The germline V and J ends were trimmed by 1 base and 4 bases, with 8 bases remaining between them. CDR3 size: 13 residues.

This clonotype was counted only a few times. V usage is TRBV7-6 and J usage is TRBJ2-2; TRBD2 matches 7 bases. CDR3 length: 15 amino acids. V trimming: 4 bases; J trimming: 8 bases; junction bases outside the gene matches: 10. Germline CDR1 SGHVS, CDR2 FNYEAQ. The CDR3 region has the DNA TGTGCCAGCAGCTCCCGGAGGGAGGGCCTAGGGGAGCTGTTTTTT. Protein sequence: CASSSRREGLGELFF.

This clonotype turned up a few times. This sequence joins TRBV4-1 and TRBJ1-2; D is perhaps TRBD1 (5 bases). Trimming stripped 0 bases from V and 2 bases from J, with 16 bases between. CDR1 is MGHRA and CDR2 is YSYEKL in the germline V gene. The CDR3 loop spans 17 amino acids. CDR3 nucleotides: TGCGCCAGCAGCCAAGAAGTCCCCGGGACGAAGAACTATGGCTACACCTTC. This gives the protein CASSQEVPGTKNYGYTF.

V gene TRBV9 combines with J gene TRBJ1-2; TRBD1 might be the D (6 bases). The CDR3 consists of 14 residues. The V gene lost 3 bases and the J gene lost 2 bases, with 11 bases spanning the gap. The V gene's germline CDR1 is SGDLS and CDR2 YYNGEE. CDR3 DNA sequence: TGTGCCAGCAGCGGAATGGGACAAAACTATGGCTACACCTTC. This sequence encodes CASSGMGQNYGYTF.

This clonotype showed up just a few times. This chain uses TRBV7-2 with TRBJ1-2; the D is unclear. Germline CDR1 reads SGHTA; CDR2 reads FQGNSA. The CDR3 loop spans 12 amino acids. Trimming took 1 base from V and 8 from J, leaving 8 bases between them. CDR3 amino acids: CASSLGLEGYTF. The CDR3 nucleotides read TGTGCCAGCAGCTTAGGGTTGGAAGGCTACACCTTC.

The chain combines TRBV6-5 with TRBJ2-5; TRBD1 matches at 8 bases. The CDR3 runs to 15 residues. Germline V lookup: CDR1 MNHEY, CDR2 SVGAGI. V was pared by 2 bases and J by 5 bases, with 7 bases of the junction left unmatched. CDR3 nucleotide sequence: TGTGCCAGCAGTTACCGACAGGGGAAGTGGGAGACCCAGTACTTC. Translating gives CASSYRQGKWETQYF.

This sequence joins TRBV15 and TRBJ2-5; maybe TRBD2 (6 bases). The CDR3 covers 18 residues. Trimming removed 3 bases from V and 4 bases from J, with 24 bases in between. Germline CDR1 reads LNHNV; CDR2 reads YYDKDF (reference sequence). The CDR3 nucleotides read TGTGCCACCAGCAGCAGCAGACTAGTCACGAAGGAGGCAGAGACCCAGTACTTC. Translating gives CATSSSRLVTKEAETQYF.

A few counts support this clonotype. This sequence joins TRBV12-3 or TRBV12-4 and TRBJ2-1; D is undetermined. Trimming left V 5 bases short and J 8 bases short, with 10 bases between. The CDR3 consists of 12 residues. The CDR3: CASSGRIYEQFF. CDR3 bases: TGTGCCAGCAGTGGTAGAATCTATGAGCAGTTCTTC.

This CDR3 is CASSLGVRLPETQYF. The CDR3 DNA reads TGTGCCAGCAGCTTAGGCGTTAGATTGCCAGAGACCCAGTACTTC. The V gene is TRBV11-2, the J gene TRBJ2-5; D is ambiguous. Germline V lookup: CDR1 SGHAT, CDR2 FQNNGV. Trimming took 1 base from V and 4 from J, leaving 13 bases between them. The CDR3 runs 15 residues.

J is TRBJ1-1 and V is TRBV5-1; D gene ambiguous. This CDR3 contains 14 residues. V shed 6 bases and J shed 7 bases, with 19 bases lying between them. Germline CDR1 and CDR2: SGHRS and YFSETQ. The CDR3 loop is CASTDTDLTYEAFF. In DNA, the CDR3 is TGCGCCAGCACCGATACCGACCTCACCTATGAAGCTTTCTTT. Full variable domain (rest looked up from reference TRBV5-1 and TRBJ1-1): KAGVTQTPRYLIKTRGQQVTLSCSPISGHRSVSWYQQTPGQGLQFLFEYFSETQRNKGNFPGRFSGRQFSNSRSEMNVSTLELGDSALYLCASTDTDLTYEAFFGQGTRLTVV.

The chain combines TRBV20-1 with TRBJ2-7; possible D gene TRBD2, 6 bases. V gave up 0 bases and J gave up 2 bases, with 17 bases separating them. The CDR3 runs 16 residues. Germline loops: CDR1 DFQATT, CDR2 SNEGSKA (reference sequence). CDR3 region: CSARDNGGARTYEQYF. In DNA form, the CDR3 reads TGCAGTGCTAGAGATAACGGGGGAGCACGAACCTACGAGCAGTACTTC.

This clonotype occurred a few times. The chain recombines TRBV6-5 with TRBJ2-1; 12 bases fit TRBD2. Germline loops: CDR1 MNHEY, CDR2 SVGAGI. CDR3 length: 15 amino acids. V was clipped by 6 bases and J by 7 bases; unmatched bases: 7. The CDR3 here is CASSLLAGGRNEQFF. The CDR3 nucleotides read TGTGCCAGCAGCTTACTAGCGGGAGGTCGTAATGAGCAGTTCTTC.

To note about this clonotype: A junction boundary mismatches the germline segment, possibly from a read error. The rearrangement uses TRBV5-5 and TRBJ2-1; 13 bases map to TRBD2. The CDR3 is 15 residues long. Germline CDR1 reads SGHKS; CDR2 reads YYEKEE (reference sequence). Written as DNA, the CDR3 is TGTGTCAGCAGCTTAACTAGCGGGGGGGCCGTTGAGCAGTTCTTC. Residues: CVSSLTSGGAVEQFF.

This clonotype was seen more than once but under ten times. The J gene is TRBJ1-5, the V gene TRBV15; TRBD1 matches 8 bases. V shed 3 bases, J shed 2 bases, and the junction held 3 bases outside the gene matches. CDR1 LNHNV and CDR2 YYDKDF come from the germline V gene (reference sequence). The CDR3 has 15 residues. The CDR3 protein is CATSSGQGRNQPQHF. Written as DNA, the CDR3 is TGTGCCACCAGCAGCGGACAGGGCCGCAATCAGCCCCAGCATTTT.

The chain carries TRBV6-2 or TRBV6-3 and TRBJ2-2, with a tentative D call TRBD1 (6 bases). V lost 4 bases, J lost 3 bases, and 12 bases lay in between. The CDR3 sequence is 15 residues long. In germline, CDR1 is MNHEY, CDR2 SVGEGT. The CDR3 nucleotides read TGTGCCAGCAGTTTGGGGGCAGGAGACACCGGGGAGCTGTTTTTT. Translation gives CASSLGAGDTGELFF.